This TCR beta chain was recorded in a study of blood T cells in healthy people across ages (dated by TCRdb to about 2015). Describing the broader study: In model experiments, roughly one uniquely barcoded TCR beta cDNA molecule per two T cells was captured by template switching. Using deep sequencing normalized with unique cDNA molecular identifiers, the study measured how TCR beta repertoire diversity changes with age. The donors were divided into four age groups: young (average around 17 years), middle-aged (almost 40), aged (approximately 64) and long-lived (roughly 88). To avoid experimental bias, donors of different ages were randomly spread across the sequencing lanes. The study analyzed two additional independent replicas of 1 million unique cDNA reads from the same blood draw for two donors, one aged 18 to 29 and one aged 80 or older. Overall results and qualifications from the work: The CMV infection status of donors was not known, potentially confounding age-related changes in expanded clonotypes. Conclusive comparison of naive and antigen-experienced compartments was prevented by the profiling of bulk unsorted PBMCs. There was a strong correlation between observed TCR beta diversity and the percentage of naive T cells measured by flow cytometry. Compared with the aged group, more naive CD4+ T cells, fewer expanded clones and increased TCR diversity were shown by the long-lived group, suggesting age selection. Total diversity estimates from one million sequenced T cells were considered lower bounds and underestimates. As age increased, observed TCR beta diversity per million T cells dropped in a roughly linear way, and a significant reduction was already evident by age around 41.

Taken from cysteine to phenylalanine, the CDR3 has 14 residues. CDR3 DNA is the only sequence kept; it has 42 bases, read in frame from the first base. V is clipped by 3 bases and J by 11 bases, and the sequence between their germline boundaries is 22 bases long. The germline V gene gives CDR1 as SQVTM and CDR2 as ANQGSEA. The roughly 39 donors, aged roughly 6 to 100 years, were systemically healthy Caucasian individuals from Russia. Each donor gave about 10 milliliters of peripheral blood, drawn into EDTA-treated Vacutainer tubes. Ficoll-Paque density-gradient centrifugation was used to isolate PBMCs, with at least 6.5 million per sample. Trizol reagent was used to extract total RNA from PBMCs, with at least 6 micrograms per sample. Naive CD45RAhigh/CD27high T cell percentages were measured by flow cytometry on a PBMC aliquot from every donor. This clonotype was found a few times. Its cognate antigen has yet to be identified. Per-base quality was not reported, and no clone a single base away is much larger than it.

The library relied on 5' RACE. The instrument given in TCRdb is Illumina HiSeq 2500. A second PCR of about 6 to 12 cycles was run with a J-beta primer mix and a sample-barcoded 5' primer. A unique molecular identifier was introduced onto each TCR beta cDNA molecule by a template-switch 5' adaptor carrying 12 random nucleotides. Each sample yielded at least 3 million CDR3-containing paired-end reads. First-strand cDNA was synthesized from all RNA with the Mint cDNA synthesis kit, primed by a TRBC-specific oligonucleotide. All cDNA was treated with uracil-DNA glycosylase and then went through a first 18-cycle PCR with the universal primers M1SS and BC2_uni_R. The study's processing was this. For normalization, 1 million high-quality reads, each with a distinct molecular identifier, were randomly selected from each sample. Reads sharing molecular identifiers were discarded rather than binned into consensus sequences. CDR3 identification, clonotype clustering and error correction used MiTCR with a Q25 quality threshold and the strictest error-elimination algorithm. Lower-bound total TCR beta diversity was estimated with a nonparametric unseen species model using Euler transformation. TCRdb itself trimmed the public reads at Q25 with fastp, ran MiXCR and retained productive beta chains. Each entry is one CDR3 protein sequence, shown with its most common DNA and genes. The V and J calls shown here were made by TCRdb, not taken from the authors' results. The sample table records around 1.5 million distinct CDR3 sequences; around 35% of these occur just once. Together, the top ten hold about 11% of the sample.

This receptor was obtained from a woman between 25 and 40 years old in good health. This chain is built from TRBV29-1 and TRBJ2-5; the best D guess is TRBD1, with 5 bases matching. The sequenced sample consisted of blood. Read as DNA, the sequence is TGCAGCGTTGATGGGCAGGGTCCGTACAATGAGCAGTACTTC. Translated, it reads CSVDGQGPYNEQYF. Joined to the reference TRBV29-1 and TRBJ2-5 proteins, this CDR3 gives the full variable domain: SAVISQKPSRDICQRGTSLTIQCQVDSQVTMMFWYRQQPGQSLTLIATANQGSEATYESGFVIDKFPISRPNLTFSTLTVSNMSPEDSSIYLCSVDGQGPYNEQYFGPGTRLLVL.